This T cell receptor (beta chain) was captured in a study of OX40 agonist ivuxolimab in advanced cancers. The CDR3 totals 14 residues. Germline assignment: CDR1 GTSNPN and CDR2 SVGIG (reference sequence). V was pared by 5 bases and J by 0 bases, with 12 bases between. Measured with immunoSEQ multiplex PCR; TCRdb has only the in-frame clones, and not every one. The table shows 75,000 to 100,000 clones, with approximately 90% occurring only once. The specimen comprised CD4+ or CD8+ T cells sorted from blood, sampled in a trial of the OX40 agonist ivuxolimab. This chain joins TRBV30 and TRBJ2-3; a possible D gene is TRBD1 (6 bases). This receptor was taken from an adult with an advanced solid tumor such as melanoma, head and neck, liver or kidney cancer. CDR3 nucleotide sequence: TGTGCCTGGTGGAAAGGGGGTAGCACAGATACGCAGTATTTT. It translates to CAWWKGGSTDTQYF. Based on the CDR3 plus reference TRBV30 and TRBJ2-3, the full variable domain is SQTIHQWPATLVQPVGSPLSLECTVEGTSNPNLYWYRQAAGRGLQLLFYSVGIGQISSEVPQNLSASRPQDRQFILSSKKLLLSDSGFYLCAWWKGGSTDTQYFGPGTRLTVL.